Detailed here is one TCR beta chain. Assay: immunoSEQ multiplex PCR; the TCRdb copy retains only in-frame clones and omits some. This table holds more than 65,000 clones, 91% found once. The source of the sample is a study of technical replicates of blood from several donors. V lost 4 bases and J lost 6; bases outside the gene matches: 12. Germline lookup yields CDR1 LNHDA and CDR2 SQIVND (reference sequence). The CDR3 contains 16 residues. The source is a human donor in good health. This chain uses TRBV19 with TRBJ2-3; 8 bases line up with TRBD2. Material for sequencing was T cells isolated from PBMCs. CDR3 sequence: CASSNPRGAGADTQYF. CDR3 nucleotides: TGTGCCAGTAGTAACCCTAGAGGAGCGGGAGCTGATACGCAGTATTTT.